These 25 T cell receptor beta chains were sequenced from one sample in a study of cytomegalovirus exposure and HLA in healthy donors. The PCR had 60 Vbeta and 13 Jbeta primers. Measured with immunoSEQ multiplex PCR; TCRdb has only the in-frame clones, and not every one. Among about 120,000 clones, approximately 80% were seen once, and the ten largest hold 3.5% to 5%. The sequenced material came from PBMCs. Source of these receptors: a man aged 30 to 39 in good health and CMV-seropositive.

This clone has just one count. The V and J genes are TRBV5-1 and TRBJ2-5, with 10 bases that match TRBD2. Near its end, the DNA agrees better with TRBJ2-7, so the J call may be wrong. The CDR3 totals 13 residues. Looked up from germline, CDR1 is SGHRS and CDR2 is YFSETQ. CDR3 sequence reads: CASSLAGGDEQYF. The DNA of the CDR3 is TGCGCCAGCAGCTTAGCGGGAGGGGACGAGCAGTACTTC.

The J gene is TRBJ1-4, the V gene TRBV7-2; 10 bases fit TRBD1. Germline loops: CDR1 SGHTA, CDR2 FQGNSA. V was clipped by 5 bases and J by 6 bases; unmatched bases: 6. The CDR3 totals 15 residues. Here the CDR3 reads CASSDRDRGYEKLFF. Written as DNA, the CDR3 is TGTGCCAGCAGCGACAGGGACAGGGGATATGAAAAACTGTTTTTT.

This rearrangement joins TRBV7-2 to TRBJ2-3; 11 bases are shared with TRBD2. This CDR3 spans 16 amino acids. With V trimmed by 1 base and J by 3 bases, 3 bases remained unmatched. Germline assignment: CDR1 SGHTA and CDR2 FQGNSA. The CDR3 sequence: CASSLVLAGETDTQYF. DNA of the CDR3: TGTGCCAGCAGCTTAGTACTAGCGGGAGAAACAGATACGCAGTATTTT.

The V call is TRBV7-9, the J call TRBJ1-1; possibly TRBD1 for D (6 bases). V was trimmed by 1 base and J by 7 bases, leaving 10 bases between them. CDR1 and CDR2 from the germline V gene are SEHNR and FQNEAQ (reference sequence). This CDR3 has 13 amino acids. The CDR3 region is CASSLVGGVEAFF. CDR3 nucleotide sequence: TGTGCCAGCAGCTTAGTTGGGGGCGTTGAAGCTTTCTTT.

The chain has TRBV18 and TRBJ1-2; 7 bases map to TRBD1. This CDR3 spans 13 amino acids. CDR1 KGHSH and CDR2 LQKENI come from the germline V gene. V lost 6 bases, J lost 8 bases, and 9 bases stayed unmatched. The CDR3 region has the DNA TGTGCCAGCTCGTCAGGGGGTCCAGGGGGCTACACCTTC. It encodes CASSSGGPGGYTF.

This clone was detected a few times. One end of the junction does not line up with germline, which may come from a read error. V is TRBV7-2 and J is TRBJ2-3; D gene uncertain. Per the germline V gene, CDR1 is SGHTA and CDR2 is FQGNSA. The CDR3 is made up of 13 amino acids. As DNA, the CDR3 is TGTGCCAGCAGTTTAGGCGGCACAGATACGCAGTATTTT. Protein product: CASSLGGTDTQYF.

The chain employs TRBV12-5 and TRBJ1-1, with D possibly TRBD1 on 6 matching bases. This CDR3 contains 15 residues. V lost 0 bases and J lost 4, with 12 bases in between. Germline V lookup: CDR1 LGHNT, CDR2 FRNRAP. The CDR3 nucleotides read TGTGCTAGTGGTTTGGTAAGGGGGAAAGCCACTGAAGCTTTCTTT. It specifies CASGLVRGKATEAFF.

Details on this clone: At one of its ends the junction is not consistent with the germline gene, which may arise from a read error. V usage is TRBV14 and J usage is TRBJ2-6; TRBD1 might be the D (5 bases). CDR1 and CDR2 (germline): SGHDN, FVKESK. The CDR3 contains 18 residues. The CDR3 here is CASSQDLAGVAGANGLTF. In DNA form, the CDR3 reads TGTGCCAGCAGCCAAGATCTTGCAGGAGTTGCTGGGGCCAACGGCCTGACTTTC.

The chain uses TRBV29-1 and TRBJ1-1, with D maybe TRBD1 (6 bases). The CDR3 runs 15 residues. CDR1 and CDR2 (germline): SQVTM, ANQGSEA. The V end was cut by 7 bases, the J end by 3 bases, with 21 bases between. The chain's CDR3 is CSAPGTIDEDTEAFF. The CDR3 region has the DNA TGCAGCGCCCCCGGGACAATCGACGAGGACACTGAAGCTTTCTTT.

This rearrangement joins TRBV9 to TRBJ1-3; no clear D. V was clipped by 5 bases and J by 3 bases, with 9 bases between them. The CDR3 has 13 residues. Germline V gives CDR1 SGDLS, CDR2 YYNGEE. This chain's CDR3 is CASRRFGGNTIYF. The DNA of the CDR3 is TGTGCCAGCAGGCGATTTGGTGGAAACACCATATATTTT.

The chain links TRBV7-9 to TRBJ2-1; 11 bases fit TRBD2. The CDR3 consists of 15 residues. Germline V CDR1 and CDR2: SEHNR, FQNEAQ (reference sequence). The ends lost 7 bases at V and 4 bases at J; junction bases unmatched: 6. The CDR3 DNA reads as TGTGCCAGCAAACTACTAGCGGGGGCGTACAATGAGCAGTTCTTC. This sequence encodes CASKLLAGAYNEQFF.

The J gene is TRBJ1-1, the V gene TRBV10-3; possible D gene TRBD1, 5 bases. Germline CDR1 is ENHRY and CDR2 is SYGVKD. Trimming took 7 bases from V and 2 from J, leaving 8 bases between them. The CDR3 totals 12 residues. The CDR3 DNA is TGTGCCATCAAGGGGTTTAACACTGAAGCTTTCTTT. Protein sequence: CAIKGFNTEAFF.

The gene calls are TRBV7-3 and TRBJ1-2; no clear D gene. The CDR3 covers 15 residues. V was clipped by 5 bases and J by 7 bases, with 20 bases between them. The V gene's germline CDR1 is SGHTA and CDR2 FQGTGA. The CDR3 DNA is TGTGCCAGCAGCCCTCAGCCTCCTCTCCCGGGTGGCTACACCTTC. It specifies CASSPQPPLPGGYTF.

This clone was seen a few times. The V gene is TRBV7-9, the J gene TRBJ1-6; 10 bases agree with TRBD1. This CDR3 has 15 amino acids. V was pared by 1 base and J by 8 bases, with 2 bases of the junction left unmatched. Germline V gene lookup returns CDR1 SEHNR and CDR2 FQNEAQ (reference sequence). CDR3: CASSLEGTGDSPLHF. The CDR3 DNA reads TGTGCCAGCAGCTTAGAAGGGACAGGGGATTCACCCCTCCACTTT.

The sample holds a few counts of this clone. The V gene is TRBV18, the J gene TRBJ2-7; 9 nucleotides agree with TRBD2. In germline, CDR1 is KGHSH, CDR2 LQKENI. V dropped 2 bases and J dropped 2; count of bases not matched to a gene: 4. CDR3 length: 15 amino acids. The chain's CDR3 is CASSPGLATTYEQYF. CDR3 sequence (DNA): TGTGCCAGCTCACCAGGACTAGCGACAACCTACGAGCAGTACTTC.

The chain employs TRBV9 and TRBJ2-2; 8 positions agree with TRBD1. After removal of 4 bases from V and 3 bases from J, the junction contained 8 bases not matched to a gene. The V gene's germline CDR1 is SGDLS and CDR2 YYNGEE. The CDR3 extends over 16 amino acids. The CDR3 loop reads CASSSTTGAYTGELFF. DNA of the CDR3: TGTGCCAGCAGCTCTACGACAGGGGCCTACACCGGGGAGCTGTTTTTT. Using reference TRBV9 and TRBJ2-2 for the parts outside the CDR3, the full variable domain is DSGVTQTPKHLITATGQRVTLRCSPRSGDLSVYWYQQSLDQGLQFLIQYYNGEERAKGNILERFSAQQFPDLHSELNLSSLELGDSALYFCASSSTTGAYTGELFFGEGSRLTVL.

This chain uses TRBV4-1 with TRBJ1-4, with D possibly matching TRBD1 (5 bases). The germline V and J ends were trimmed by 1 base and 0 bases, with 12 bases remaining between them. Germline CDR1 reads MGHRA; CDR2 reads YSYEKL. The CDR3 totals 17 residues. In DNA, the CDR3 is TGCGCCAGCAGCCAAGGGGGGGGTATGGCAACTAATGAAAAACTGTTTTTT. As protein: CASSQGGGMATNEKLFF.

This clone was seen a few times. V and J are TRBV7-2 and TRBJ2-2; a weak D match, TRBD1 (6 bases). CDR3 length: 15 amino acids. Between the trimmed V and J ends, which lost 4 bases and 4 bases, there was a span of 13 bases. Germline CDR1 reads SGHTA; CDR2 reads FQGNSA. This CDR3 reads CASSSQGFGTGELFF. The CDR3 DNA follows: TGTGCCAGCAGCTCACAGGGTTTCGGCACCGGGGAGCTGTTTTTT.

The chain links TRBV5-1 to TRBJ2-3; TRBD1 matches at 9 bases. The CDR3 totals 16 residues. Germline V gives CDR1 SGHRS, CDR2 YFSETQ. V shed 4 bases, J shed 2 bases, and the junction held 8 bases outside the gene matches. The CDR3 DNA is TGCGCCAGCAGCGCGATGGGACAGGGCAACACAGATACGCAGTATTTT. This translates into CASSAMGQGNTDTQYF.

The V and J genes are TRBV19 and TRBJ1-1; the match to TRBD1 covers 8 bases. This CDR3 contains 18 residues. The V segment lost 1 base and the J segment 0 bases; nucleotides outside the gene matches: 10. CDR1 is LNHDA, CDR2 SQIVND, per germline (reference sequence). CDR3 protein: CASSIGTGFGFMNTEAFF. The CDR3 DNA reads TGTGCCAGTAGTATAGGGACAGGGTTTGGGTTTATGAACACTGAAGCTTTCTTT.

V usage is TRBV10-3 and J usage is TRBJ2-1; 7 bases are shared with TRBD2. The CDR3 has 16 residues. Germline CDR1 is ENHRY and CDR2 is SYGVKD. Trimming removed 6 bases from V and 9 bases from J; junction bases left unmatched: 17. In nucleotides, the CDR3 is TGTGCCATCAGCGAATCCCTGGGGAGGGCCAAGGCTGAGCAGTTCTTC. This codes for CAISESLGRAKAEQFF.

The chain recombines TRBV5-1 with TRBJ2-5, with TRBD1 matching over 9 bases. V trimming: 5 bases; J trimming: 1 base; junction bases outside the gene matches: 3. The germline V gene encodes CDR1 SGHRS and CDR2 YFSETQ. The CDR3 is 14 residues long. The CDR3 bases are TGCGCCAGCAGTAGGGACAGGGCCCAAGAGACCCAGTACTTC. This translates into CASSRDRAQETQYF.

The chain is built from TRBV9 and TRBJ2-2, with a possible D match to TRBD2 (5 bases). Germline V gene lookup returns CDR1 SGDLS and CDR2 YYNGEE. The CDR3 contains 15 residues. Trimming left V 0 bases short and J 4 bases short, with 10 bases between. The CDR3 protein is CASSVGAAATGELFF. Here the CDR3 DNA reads TGTGCCAGCAGCGTAGGGGCAGCGGCCACCGGGGAGCTGTTTTTT.

This chain connects TRBV4-3 to TRBJ2-1; 10 bases line up with TRBD2. Germline trimming cut 0 bases from V and 8 bases from J; bases unmatched to any gene: 10. The V gene's germline CDR1 is LGHNA and CDR2 YSLEER. This CDR3 region has 17 residues. In DNA, the CDR3 is TGCGCCAGCAGCCAAGAAGGGCTAGCGGGAGAGGGCGATGAGCAGTTCTTC. Residues: CASSQEGLAGEGDEQFF.

The chain links TRBV7-3 to TRBJ2-7; TRBD2 matches 13 bases. In germline, CDR1 is SGHTA, CDR2 FQGTGA. Germline trimming cut 5 bases from V and 5 bases from J; bases unmatched to any gene: 6. CDR3 length: 15 amino acids. The CDR3 sequence is CASSPGLAGRDEQYF. CDR3 bases: TGTGCCAGCAGCCCGGGACTAGCGGGGCGGGACGAGCAGTACTTC.